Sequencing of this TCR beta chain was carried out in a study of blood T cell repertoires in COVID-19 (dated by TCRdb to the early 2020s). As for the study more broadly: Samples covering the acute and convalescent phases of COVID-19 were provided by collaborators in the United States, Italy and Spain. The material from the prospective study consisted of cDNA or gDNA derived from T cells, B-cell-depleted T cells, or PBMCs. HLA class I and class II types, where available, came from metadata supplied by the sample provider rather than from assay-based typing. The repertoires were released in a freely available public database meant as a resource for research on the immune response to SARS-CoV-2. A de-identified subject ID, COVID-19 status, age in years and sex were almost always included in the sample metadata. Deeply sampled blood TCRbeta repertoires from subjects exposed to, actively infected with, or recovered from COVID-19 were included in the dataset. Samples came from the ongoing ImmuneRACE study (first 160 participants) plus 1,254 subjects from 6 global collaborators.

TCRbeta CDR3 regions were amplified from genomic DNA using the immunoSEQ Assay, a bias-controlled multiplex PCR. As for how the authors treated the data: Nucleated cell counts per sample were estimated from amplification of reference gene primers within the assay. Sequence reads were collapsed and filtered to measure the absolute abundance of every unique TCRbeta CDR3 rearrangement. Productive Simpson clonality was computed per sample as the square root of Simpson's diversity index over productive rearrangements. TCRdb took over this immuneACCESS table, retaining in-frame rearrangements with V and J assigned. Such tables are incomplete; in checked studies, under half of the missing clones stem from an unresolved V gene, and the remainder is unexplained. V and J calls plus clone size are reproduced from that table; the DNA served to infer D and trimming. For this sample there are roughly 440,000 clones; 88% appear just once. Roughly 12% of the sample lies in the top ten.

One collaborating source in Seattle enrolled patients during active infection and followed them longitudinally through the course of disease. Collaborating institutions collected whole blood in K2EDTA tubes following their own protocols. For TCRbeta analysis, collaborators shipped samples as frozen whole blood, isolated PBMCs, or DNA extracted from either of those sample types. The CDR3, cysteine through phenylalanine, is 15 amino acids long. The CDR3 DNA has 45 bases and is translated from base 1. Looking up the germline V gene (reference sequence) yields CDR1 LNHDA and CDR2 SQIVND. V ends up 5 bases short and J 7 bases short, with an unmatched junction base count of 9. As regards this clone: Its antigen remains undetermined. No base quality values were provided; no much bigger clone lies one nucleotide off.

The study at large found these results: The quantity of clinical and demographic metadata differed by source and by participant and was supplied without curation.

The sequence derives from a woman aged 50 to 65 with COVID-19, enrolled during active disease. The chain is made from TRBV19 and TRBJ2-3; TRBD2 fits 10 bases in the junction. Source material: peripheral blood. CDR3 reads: CASSLTAGGLNTQYF. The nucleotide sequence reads TGTGCCAGTAGTCTAACAGCGGGGGGGCTGAATACGCAGTATTTT.